Below, one T cell receptor (beta chain) is given with its context. V was clipped by 7 bases and J by 4 bases, with 20 bases between them. Germline CDR1 and CDR2: SQVTM and ANQGSEA. The CDR3 is 15 amino acids. The data were obtained in a study of shared clonotypes between healthy human individuals. Terminally differentiated effector memory CD45RA+ cells were left out of the naive CD8 fraction, which was CD45RO-negative and positively selected for CCR7. Method: immunoSEQ multiplex PCR; TCRdb's copy keeps in-frame clones and lacks some. In the table there are around 650,000 clones, roughly 95% of which are singletons.

The sequenced sample was naive CD8+ T cells sorted from blood. The rearrangement joins TRBV29-1 to TRBJ2-1, with a weak D call TRBD1 (5 bases). The sequence derives from a woman aged 25-40 years in good health. The CDR3, as DNA: TGCAGCGCCGATACTGGGGCTAGACAGTACAATGAGCAGTTCTTC. Protein sequence: CSADTGARQYNEQFF.